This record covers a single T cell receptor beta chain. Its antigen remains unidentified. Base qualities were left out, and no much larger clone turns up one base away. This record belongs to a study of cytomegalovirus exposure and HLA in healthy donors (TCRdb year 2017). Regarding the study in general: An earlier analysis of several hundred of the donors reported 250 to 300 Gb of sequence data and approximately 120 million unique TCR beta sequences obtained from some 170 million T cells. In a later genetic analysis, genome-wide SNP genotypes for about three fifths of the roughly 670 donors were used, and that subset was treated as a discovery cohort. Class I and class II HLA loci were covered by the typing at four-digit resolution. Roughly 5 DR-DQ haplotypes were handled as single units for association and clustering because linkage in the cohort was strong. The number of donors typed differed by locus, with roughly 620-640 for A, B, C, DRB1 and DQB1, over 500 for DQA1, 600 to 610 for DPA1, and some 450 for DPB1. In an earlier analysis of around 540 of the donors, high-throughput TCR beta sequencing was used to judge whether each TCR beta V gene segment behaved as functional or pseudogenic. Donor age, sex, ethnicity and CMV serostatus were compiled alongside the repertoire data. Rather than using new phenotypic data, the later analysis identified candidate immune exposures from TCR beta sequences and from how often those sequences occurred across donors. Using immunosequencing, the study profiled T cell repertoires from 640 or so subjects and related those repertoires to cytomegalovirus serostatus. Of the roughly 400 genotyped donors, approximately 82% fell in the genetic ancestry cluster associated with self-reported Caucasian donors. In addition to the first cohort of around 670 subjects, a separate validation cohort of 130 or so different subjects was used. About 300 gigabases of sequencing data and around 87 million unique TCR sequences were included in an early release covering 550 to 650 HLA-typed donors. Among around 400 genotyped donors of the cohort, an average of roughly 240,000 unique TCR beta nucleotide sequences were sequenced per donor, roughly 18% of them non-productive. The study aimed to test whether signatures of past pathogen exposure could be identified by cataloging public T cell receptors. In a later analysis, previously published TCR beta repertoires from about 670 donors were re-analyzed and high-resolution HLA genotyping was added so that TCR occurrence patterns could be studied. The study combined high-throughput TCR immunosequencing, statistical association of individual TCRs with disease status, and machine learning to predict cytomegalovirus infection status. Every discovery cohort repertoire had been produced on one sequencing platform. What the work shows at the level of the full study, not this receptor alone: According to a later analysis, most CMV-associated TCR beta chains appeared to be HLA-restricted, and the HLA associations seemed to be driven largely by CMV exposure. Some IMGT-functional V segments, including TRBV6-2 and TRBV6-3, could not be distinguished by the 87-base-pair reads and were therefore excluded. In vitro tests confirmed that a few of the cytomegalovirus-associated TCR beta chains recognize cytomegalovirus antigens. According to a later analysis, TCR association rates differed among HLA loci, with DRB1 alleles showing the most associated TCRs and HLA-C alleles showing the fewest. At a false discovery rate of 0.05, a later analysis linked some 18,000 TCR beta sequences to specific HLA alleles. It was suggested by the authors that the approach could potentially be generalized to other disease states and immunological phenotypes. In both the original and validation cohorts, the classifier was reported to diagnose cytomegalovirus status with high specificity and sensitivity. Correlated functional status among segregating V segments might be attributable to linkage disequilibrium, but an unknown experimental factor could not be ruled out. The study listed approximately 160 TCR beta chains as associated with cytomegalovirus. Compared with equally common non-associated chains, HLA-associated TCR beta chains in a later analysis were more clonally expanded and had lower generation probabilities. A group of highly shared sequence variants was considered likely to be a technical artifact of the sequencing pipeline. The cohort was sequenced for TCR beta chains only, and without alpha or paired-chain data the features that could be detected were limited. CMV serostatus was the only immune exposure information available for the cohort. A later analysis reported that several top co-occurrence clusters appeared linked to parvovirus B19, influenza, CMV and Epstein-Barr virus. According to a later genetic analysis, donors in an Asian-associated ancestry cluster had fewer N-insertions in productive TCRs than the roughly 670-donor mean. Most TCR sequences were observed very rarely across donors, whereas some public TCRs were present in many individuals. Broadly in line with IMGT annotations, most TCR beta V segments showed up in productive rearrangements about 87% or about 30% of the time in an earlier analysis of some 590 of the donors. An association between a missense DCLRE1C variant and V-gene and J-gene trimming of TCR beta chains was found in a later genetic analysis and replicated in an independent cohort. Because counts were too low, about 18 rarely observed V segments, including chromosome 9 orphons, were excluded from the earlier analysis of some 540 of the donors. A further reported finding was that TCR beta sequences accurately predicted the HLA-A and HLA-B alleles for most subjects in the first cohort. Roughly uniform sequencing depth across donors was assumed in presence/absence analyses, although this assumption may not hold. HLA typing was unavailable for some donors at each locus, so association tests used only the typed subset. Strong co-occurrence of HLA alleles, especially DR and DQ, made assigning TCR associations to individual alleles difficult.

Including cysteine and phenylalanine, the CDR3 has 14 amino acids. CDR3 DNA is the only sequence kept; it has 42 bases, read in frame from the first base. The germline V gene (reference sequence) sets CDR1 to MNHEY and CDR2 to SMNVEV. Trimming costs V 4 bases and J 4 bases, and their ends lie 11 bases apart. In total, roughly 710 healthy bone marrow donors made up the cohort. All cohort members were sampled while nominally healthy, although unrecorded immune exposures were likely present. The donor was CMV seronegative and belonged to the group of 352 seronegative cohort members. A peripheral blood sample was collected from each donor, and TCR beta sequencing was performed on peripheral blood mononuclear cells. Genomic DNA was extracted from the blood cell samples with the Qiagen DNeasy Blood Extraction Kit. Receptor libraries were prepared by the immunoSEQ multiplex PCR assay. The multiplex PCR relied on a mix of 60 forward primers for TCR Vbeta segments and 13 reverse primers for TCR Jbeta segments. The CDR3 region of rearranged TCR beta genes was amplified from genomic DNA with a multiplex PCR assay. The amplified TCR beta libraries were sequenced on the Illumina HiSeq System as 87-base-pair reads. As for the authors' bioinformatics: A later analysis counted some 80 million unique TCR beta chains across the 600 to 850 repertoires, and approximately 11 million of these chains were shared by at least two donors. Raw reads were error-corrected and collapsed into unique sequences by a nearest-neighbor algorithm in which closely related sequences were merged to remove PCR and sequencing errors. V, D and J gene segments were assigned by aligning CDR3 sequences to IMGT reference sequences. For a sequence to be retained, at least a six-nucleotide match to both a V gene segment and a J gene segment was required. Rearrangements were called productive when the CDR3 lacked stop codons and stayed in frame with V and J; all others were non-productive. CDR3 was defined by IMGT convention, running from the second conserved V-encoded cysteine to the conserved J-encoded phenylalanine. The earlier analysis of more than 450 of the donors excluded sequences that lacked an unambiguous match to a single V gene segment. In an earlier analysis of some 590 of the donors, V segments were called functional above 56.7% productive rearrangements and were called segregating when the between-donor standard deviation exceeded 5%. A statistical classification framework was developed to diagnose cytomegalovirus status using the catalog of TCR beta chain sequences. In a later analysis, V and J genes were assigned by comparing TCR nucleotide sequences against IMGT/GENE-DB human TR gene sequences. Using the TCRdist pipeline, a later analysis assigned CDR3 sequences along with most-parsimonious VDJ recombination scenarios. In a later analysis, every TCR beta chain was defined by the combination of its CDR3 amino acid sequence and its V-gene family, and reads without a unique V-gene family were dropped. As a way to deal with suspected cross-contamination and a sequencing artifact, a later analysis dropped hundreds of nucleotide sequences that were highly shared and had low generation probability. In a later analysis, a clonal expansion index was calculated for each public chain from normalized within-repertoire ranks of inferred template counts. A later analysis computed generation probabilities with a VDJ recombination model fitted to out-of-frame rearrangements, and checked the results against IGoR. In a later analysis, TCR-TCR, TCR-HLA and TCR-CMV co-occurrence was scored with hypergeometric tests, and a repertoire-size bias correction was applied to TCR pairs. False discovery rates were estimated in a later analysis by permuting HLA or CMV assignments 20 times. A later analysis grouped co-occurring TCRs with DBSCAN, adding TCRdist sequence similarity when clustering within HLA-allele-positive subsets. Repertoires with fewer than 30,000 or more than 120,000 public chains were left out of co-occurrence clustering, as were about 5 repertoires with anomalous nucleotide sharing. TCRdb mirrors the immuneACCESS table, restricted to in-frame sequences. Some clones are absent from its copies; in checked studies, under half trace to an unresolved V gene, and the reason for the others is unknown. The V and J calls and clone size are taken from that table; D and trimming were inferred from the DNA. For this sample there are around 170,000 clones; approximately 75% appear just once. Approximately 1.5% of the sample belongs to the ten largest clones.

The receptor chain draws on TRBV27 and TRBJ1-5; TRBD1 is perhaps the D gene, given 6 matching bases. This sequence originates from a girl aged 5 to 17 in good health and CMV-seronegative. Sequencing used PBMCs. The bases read TGTGCCAGCAGTTGGGGGCTTGGAAATCAGCCCCAGCATTTT. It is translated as CASSWGLGNQPQHF.